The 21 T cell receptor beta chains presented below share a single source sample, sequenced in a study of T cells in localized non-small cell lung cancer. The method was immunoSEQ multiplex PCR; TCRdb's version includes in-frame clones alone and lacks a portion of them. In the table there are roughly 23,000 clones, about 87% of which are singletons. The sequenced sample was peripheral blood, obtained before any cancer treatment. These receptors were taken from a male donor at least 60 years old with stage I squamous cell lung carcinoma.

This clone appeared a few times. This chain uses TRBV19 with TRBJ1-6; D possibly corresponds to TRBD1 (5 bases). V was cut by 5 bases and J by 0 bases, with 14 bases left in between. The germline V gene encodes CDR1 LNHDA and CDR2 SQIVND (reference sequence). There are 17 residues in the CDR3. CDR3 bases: TGTGCCAGTAGTCCCGCGGGGACTCACTCCTATAATTCACCCCTCCACTTT. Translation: CASSPAGTHSYNSPLHF.

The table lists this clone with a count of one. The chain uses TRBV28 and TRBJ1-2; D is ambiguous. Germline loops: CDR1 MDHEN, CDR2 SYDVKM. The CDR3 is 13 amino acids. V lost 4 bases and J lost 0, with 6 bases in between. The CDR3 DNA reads TGTGCCAGCAGTTCATTTTCTAACTATGGCTACACCTTC. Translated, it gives CASSSFSNYGYTF.

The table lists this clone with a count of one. The CDR3 nucleotides are TGCGCCAGCAGCTTGGAGGCGGGGCCCACAGATACGCAGTATTTT. Its protein is CASSLEAGPTDTQYF. V gene TRBV5-1 combines with J gene TRBJ2-3; D is perhaps TRBD2 (6 bases). The germline gives CDR1 SGHRS, CDR2 YFSETQ. The CDR3 totals 15 residues. V was cut by 0 bases and J by 2 bases, with 10 bases left in between.

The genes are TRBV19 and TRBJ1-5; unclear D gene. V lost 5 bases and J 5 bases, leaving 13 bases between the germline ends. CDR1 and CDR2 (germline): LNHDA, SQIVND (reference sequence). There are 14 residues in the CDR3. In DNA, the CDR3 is TGTGCCAGTAGTCGAAGGGTTCGGGATCAGCCCCAGCATTTT. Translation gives CASSRRVRDQPQHF. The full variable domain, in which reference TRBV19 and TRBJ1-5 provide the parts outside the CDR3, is DGGITQSPKYLFRKEGQNVTLSCEQNLNHDAMYWYRQDPGQGLRLIYYSQIVNDFQKGDIAEGYSVSREKKESFPLTVTSAQKNPTAFYLCASSRRVRDQPQHFGDGTRLSIL.

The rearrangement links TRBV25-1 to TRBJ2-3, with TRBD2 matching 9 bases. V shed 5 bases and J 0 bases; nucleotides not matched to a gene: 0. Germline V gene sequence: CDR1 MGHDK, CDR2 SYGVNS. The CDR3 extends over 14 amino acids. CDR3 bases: TGTGCCAGCAGTCTAGCGGGGAGCACAGATACGCAGTATTTT. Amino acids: CASSLAGSTDTQYF.

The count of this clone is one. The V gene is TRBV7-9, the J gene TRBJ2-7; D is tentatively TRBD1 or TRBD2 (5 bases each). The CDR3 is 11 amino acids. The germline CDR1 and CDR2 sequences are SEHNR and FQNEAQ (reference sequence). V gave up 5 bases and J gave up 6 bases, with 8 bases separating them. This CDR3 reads CASSRDLEQYF. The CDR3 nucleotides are TGTGCCAGCAGCAGGGACCTCGAGCAGTACTTC.

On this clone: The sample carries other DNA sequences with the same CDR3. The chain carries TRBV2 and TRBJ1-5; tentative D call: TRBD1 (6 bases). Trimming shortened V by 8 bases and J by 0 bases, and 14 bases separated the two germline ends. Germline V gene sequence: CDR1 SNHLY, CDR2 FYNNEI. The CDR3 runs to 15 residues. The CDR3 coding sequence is TGTGCCAGCCGGACCGGGGACAATAGCAATCAGCCCCAGCATTTT. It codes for CASRTGDNSNQPQHF.

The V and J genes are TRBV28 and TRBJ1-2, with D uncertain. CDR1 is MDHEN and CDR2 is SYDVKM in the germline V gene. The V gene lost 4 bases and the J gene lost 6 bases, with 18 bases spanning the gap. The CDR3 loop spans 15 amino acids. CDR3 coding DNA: TGTGCCAGCAGTTCATCGGGCCGGTTTGACCATGGCTACACCTTC. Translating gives CASSSSGRFDHGYTF.

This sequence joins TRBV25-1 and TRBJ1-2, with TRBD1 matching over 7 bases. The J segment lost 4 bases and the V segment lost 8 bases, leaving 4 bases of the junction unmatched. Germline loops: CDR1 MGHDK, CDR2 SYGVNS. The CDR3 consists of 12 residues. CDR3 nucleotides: TGTGCCAGCGGAACAGGGGTCTATGGCTACACCTTC. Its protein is CASGTGVYGYTF.

The DNA for the CDR3 is TGTGCCAGCAGCTTTGGAGGGGGAAACACCATATATTTT. This translates into CASSFGGGNTIYF. J is TRBJ1-3 and V is TRBV5-4; unclear D gene. CDR3 size: 13 residues. Germline V CDR1 and CDR2: SGHNT, YYREEE (reference sequence). Trimming cost V 2 bases and J 4 bases, with 7 bases left between them.

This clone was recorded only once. This CDR3 is CASYRGGNEQFF. The DNA of the CDR3 is TGTGCCAGCTACCGGGGCGGGAATGAGCAGTTCTTC. The chain has TRBV2 and TRBJ2-1, with D perhaps TRBD1 or TRBD2 (5 bases each). Germline CDR1 SNHLY, CDR2 FYNNEI. This CDR3 comprises 12 residues. The V gene lost 8 bases and the J gene lost 7 bases, with 12 bases spanning the gap.

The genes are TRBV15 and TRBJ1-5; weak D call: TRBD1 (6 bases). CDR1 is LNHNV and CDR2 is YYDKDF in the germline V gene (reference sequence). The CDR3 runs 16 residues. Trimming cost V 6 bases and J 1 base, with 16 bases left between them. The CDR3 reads CATSIGGQGSNQPQHF. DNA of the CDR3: TGTGCCACCAGTATAGGGGGGCAGGGAAGCAATCAGCCCCAGCATTTT.

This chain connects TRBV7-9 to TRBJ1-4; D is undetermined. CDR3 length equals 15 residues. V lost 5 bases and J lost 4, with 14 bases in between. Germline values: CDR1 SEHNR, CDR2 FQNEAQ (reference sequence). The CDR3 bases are TGTGCCAGCAGCGCAGTCCGGGAAGTTAATGAAAAACTGTTTTTT. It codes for CASSAVREVNEKLFF.

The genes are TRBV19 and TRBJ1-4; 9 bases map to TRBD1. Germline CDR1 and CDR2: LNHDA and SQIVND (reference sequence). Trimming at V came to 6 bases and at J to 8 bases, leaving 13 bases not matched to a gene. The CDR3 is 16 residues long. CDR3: CASSISTGTGSEKLFF. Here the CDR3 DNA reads TGTGCCAGTAGCATTTCGACCGGGACAGGGAGCGAAAAACTGTTTTTT.

CDR3 bases: TGTGCCAGCAATACACAGGGGCCCACCGGGGAGCTGTTTTTT. Amino acids: CASNTQGPTGELFF. The chain combines TRBV28 with TRBJ2-2; 7 bases are a match to TRBD1. V lost 7 bases, J lost 4 bases, and 6 bases stayed unmatched. CDR1 MDHEN and CDR2 SYDVKM come from the germline V gene. The CDR3 is 14 residues long.

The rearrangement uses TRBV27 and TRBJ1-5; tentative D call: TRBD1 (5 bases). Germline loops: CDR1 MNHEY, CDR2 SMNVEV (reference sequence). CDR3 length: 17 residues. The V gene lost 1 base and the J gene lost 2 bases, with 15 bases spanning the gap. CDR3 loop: CASSLWAGTVGNQPQHF. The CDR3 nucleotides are TGTGCCAGCAGTTTATGGGCAGGGACGGTCGGCAATCAGCCCCAGCATTTT.

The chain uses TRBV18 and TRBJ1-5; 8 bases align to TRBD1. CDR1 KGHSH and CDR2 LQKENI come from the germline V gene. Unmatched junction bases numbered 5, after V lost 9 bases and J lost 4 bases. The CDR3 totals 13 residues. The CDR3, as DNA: TGTGCCAGTCAGGGGGCTGGAAATCAGCCCCAGCATTTT. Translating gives CASQGAGNQPQHF. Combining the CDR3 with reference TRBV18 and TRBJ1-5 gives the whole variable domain NAGVMQNPRHLVRRRGQEARLRCSPMKGHSHVYWYRQLPEEGLKFMVYLQKENIIDESGMPKERFSAEFPKEGPSILRIQQVVRGDSAAYFCASQGAGNQPQHFGDGTRLSIL.

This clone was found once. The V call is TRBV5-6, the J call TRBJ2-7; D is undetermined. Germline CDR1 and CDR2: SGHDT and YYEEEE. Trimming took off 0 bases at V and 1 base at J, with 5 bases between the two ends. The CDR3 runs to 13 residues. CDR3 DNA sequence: TGTGCCAGCAGCTTGGTACAGTCCTACGAGCAGTACTTC. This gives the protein CASSLVQSYEQYF. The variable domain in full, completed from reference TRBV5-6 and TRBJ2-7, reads DAGVTQSPTHLIKTRGQQVTLRCSPKSGHDTVSWYQQALGQGPQFIFQYYEEEERQRGNFPDRFSGHQFPNYSSELNVNALLLGDSALYLCASSLVQSYEQYFGPGTRLTVT.

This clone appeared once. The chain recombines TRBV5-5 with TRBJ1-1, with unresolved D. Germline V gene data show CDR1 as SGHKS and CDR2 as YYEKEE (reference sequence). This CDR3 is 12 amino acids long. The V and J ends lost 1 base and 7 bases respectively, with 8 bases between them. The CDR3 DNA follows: TGTGCCAGCAGCTTGCGGTTGTATGAAGCTTTCTTT. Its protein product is CASSLRLYEAFF.

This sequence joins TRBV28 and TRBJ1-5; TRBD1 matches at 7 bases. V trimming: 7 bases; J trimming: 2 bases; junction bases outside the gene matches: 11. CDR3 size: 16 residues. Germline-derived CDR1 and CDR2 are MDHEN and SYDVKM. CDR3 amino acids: CASIPDFGQGNQPQHF. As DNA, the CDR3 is TGTGCCAGCATACCAGATTTCGGACAGGGCAATCAGCCCCAGCATTTT. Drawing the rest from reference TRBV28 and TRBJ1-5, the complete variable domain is DVKVTQSSRYLVKRTGEKVFLECVQDMDHENMFWYRQDPGLGLRLIYFSYDVKMKEKGDIPEGYSVSREKKERFSLILESASTNQTSMYLCASIPDFGQGNQPQHFGDGTRLSIL.

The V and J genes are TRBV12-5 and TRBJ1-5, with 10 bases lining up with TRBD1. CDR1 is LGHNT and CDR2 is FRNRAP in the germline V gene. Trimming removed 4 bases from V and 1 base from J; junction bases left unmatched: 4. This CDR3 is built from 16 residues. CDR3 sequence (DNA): TGTGCTAGTGGTTCCGACAGGGGGCGAAGCAATCAGCCCCAGCATTTT. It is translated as CASGSDRGRSNQPQHF.